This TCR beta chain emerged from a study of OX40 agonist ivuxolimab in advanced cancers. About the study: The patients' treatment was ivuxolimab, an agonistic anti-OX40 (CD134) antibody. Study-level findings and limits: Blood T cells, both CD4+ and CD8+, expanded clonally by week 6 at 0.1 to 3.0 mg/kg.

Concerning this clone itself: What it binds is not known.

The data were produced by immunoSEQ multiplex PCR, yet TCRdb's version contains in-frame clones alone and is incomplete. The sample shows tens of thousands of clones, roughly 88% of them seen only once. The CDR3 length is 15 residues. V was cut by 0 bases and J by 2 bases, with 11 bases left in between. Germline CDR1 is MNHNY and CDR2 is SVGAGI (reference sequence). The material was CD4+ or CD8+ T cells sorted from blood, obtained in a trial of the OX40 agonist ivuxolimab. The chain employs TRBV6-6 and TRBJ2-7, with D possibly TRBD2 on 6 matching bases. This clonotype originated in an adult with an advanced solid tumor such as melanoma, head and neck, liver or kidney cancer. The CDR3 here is CASSYSSSETYEQYF. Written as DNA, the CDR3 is TGTGCCAGCAGTTACTCATCTAGCGAGACCTACGAGCAGTACTTC.